Shown below are 5 T cell receptor beta chains from a single sample sequenced in a study of cytomegalovirus exposure and HLA in healthy donors. PCR employed 60 Vbeta and 13 Jbeta primers. TCRdb's copy holds only in-frame clones and misses some; the assay was immunoSEQ multiplex PCR. Of around 130,000 clones in the sample, more than 8% were seen once. Sequenced: PBMCs. These TCRs come from a middle-aged man in good health and CMV-seronegative.

This clone was detected a few times. This sequence joins TRBV2 and TRBJ1-1; D gene uncertain. The V and J ends lost 5 bases and 3 bases respectively, with 13 bases between them. CDR1 is SNHLY, CDR2 FYNNEI, per germline. The CDR3 extends over 14 amino acids. In DNA, the CDR3 is TGTGCCAGCAGTCCCCACGGGAGGGACACTGAAGCTTTCTTT. Its translation: CASSPHGRDTEAFF.

This clone appeared a few times. The rearrangement joins TRBV7-8 to TRBJ1-1; D call uncertain. CDR3 length equals 15 residues. V lost 5 bases to trimming and J lost 0 bases, with 13 bases between them. Germline V gene sequence: CDR1 SGHVS, CDR2 FQNEAQ. The CDR3 DNA reads TGTGCCAGCAGCATTAATAATCAGATGAACACTGAAGCTTTCTTT. Protein product: CASSINNQMNTEAFF.

The V gene is TRBV4-1, the J gene TRBJ2-1; the match to TRBD2 covers 10 bases. The CDR3 length is 15 residues. The germline CDR1 and CDR2 sequences are MGHRA and YSYEKL. The V gene end was trimmed by 4 bases and the J gene end by 3 bases; junction bases not matched to a gene: 3. DNA of the CDR3: TGCGCCAGCAGCCTACCTAGCGGGGGCTACAATGAGCAGTTCTTC. Translating gives CASSLPSGGYNEQFF.

In its sample, this clone was seen a few times. The same CDR3 is also encoded by other DNA sequences in this sample. The genes are TRBV19 and TRBJ1-5; 8 nucleotides line up with TRBD1. The CDR3 sequence is 16 residues long. Per the germline V gene, CDR1 is LNHDA and CDR2 is SQIVND (reference sequence). V shed 5 bases and J 5 bases; nucleotides not matched to a gene: 11. DNA for the CDR3: TGTGCCAGTAGTCCTACCGGGACAGGAAGGGATCAGCCCCAGCATTTT. It encodes CASSPTGTGRDQPQHF.

CDR3 nucleotide sequence: TGTGCCAGCAGTCCAATCCATCCGGGAGAGCAGTTCTTC. Its translation: CASSPIHPGEQFF. The chain combines TRBV27 with TRBJ2-1; maybe TRBD2 (5 bases). The CDR3 has 13 amino acids. V was cut by 5 bases and J by 10 bases, with 15 bases left in between. Per the germline V gene, CDR1 is MNHEY and CDR2 is SMNVEV (reference sequence).